This TCR beta chain emerged from a study of cytomegalovirus exposure and HLA in healthy donors. Broader study findings: Later analysis identified around 15,000 TCR beta sequences associated with HLA alleles, using a false discovery rate threshold of 0.05. Indistinguishable V segments, including TRBV6-2 and TRBV6-3, were excluded.

In regard to this clone: Its antigen is not known.

CDR3 size: 14 residues. Deletions cut 6 bases from V and 6 bases from J, with 14 bases between. The germline CDR1 and CDR2 sequences are MNHEY and SMNVEV (reference sequence). The PCR used 60 Vbeta and 13 Jbeta primers. Original processing methods: Per a later analysis, the number of unique TCR beta chains was about 80 million, of which 10 million to 11 million were shared. Sequencing was performed with immunoSEQ multiplex PCR; in TCRdb, only in-frame clones are kept and a portion is missing. V, J and clone size were drawn from that table, and D and trimming were deduced from the DNA. The data show some 150,000 clones, over 70% seen once.

The sequenced sample was PBMCs. V gene TRBV27 combines with J gene TRBJ2-2; possible D gene TRBD2, 6 bases. The TCR was taken from a young man in good health and CMV-seropositive. The CDR3 protein is CASSRDFGAGELFF. CDR3 nucleotide sequence: TGTGCCAGCAGCCGGGACTTCGGAGCCGGGGAGCTGTTTTTT.